This T cell receptor beta chain was found in a study of CD8 T cells in ankylosing spondylitis. This clonotype was observed a handful of times. What it binds is unknown. V lost 6 bases and J lost 5; bases outside the gene matches: 2. CDR1 is ENHRY and CDR2 is SYGVKD in the germline V gene. CDR3 length: 14 amino acids. TCRdb fed the 5' RACE reads into MiXCR, producing one record per CDR3 protein. In the table there are fewer than 250,000 distinct CDR3 sequences, roughly a third of which are singletons. General study findings and limits: Those disease-linked clones were CD8+; they were also relatively rare in peripheral blood. Prior work had noted some motif variants in reactive arthritis blood and synovial fluid. Researchers reportedly found disease-linked clones significantly enriched in matched ankylosing spondylitis synovial fluid.

The chain recombines TRBV10-3 with TRBJ2-7; 15 bases are a match to TRBD2. The receptor was derived from a male donor with ankylosing spondylitis or in good health (not recorded which). The sample was blood, either unsorted or a sorted T cell fraction (not recorded which). CDR3: CAIRGLAGGHEQYF. The CDR3 coding sequence is TGTGCCATCAGGGGACTAGCGGGGGGTCACGAGCAGTACTTC.